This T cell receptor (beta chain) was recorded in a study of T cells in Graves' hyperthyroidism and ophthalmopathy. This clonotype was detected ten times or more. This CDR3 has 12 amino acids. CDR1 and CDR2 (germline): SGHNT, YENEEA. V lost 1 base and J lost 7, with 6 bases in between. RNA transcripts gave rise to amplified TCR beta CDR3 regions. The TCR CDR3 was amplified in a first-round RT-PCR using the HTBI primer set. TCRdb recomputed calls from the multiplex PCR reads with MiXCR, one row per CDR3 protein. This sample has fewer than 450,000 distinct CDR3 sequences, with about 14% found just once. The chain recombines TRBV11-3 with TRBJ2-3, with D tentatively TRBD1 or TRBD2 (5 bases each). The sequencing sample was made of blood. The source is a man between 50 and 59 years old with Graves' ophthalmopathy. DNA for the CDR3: TGTGCCAGCAGCTTAGCGGGGCATACGCAGTATTTT. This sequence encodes CASSLAGHTQYF.